This T cell receptor (beta chain) was sequenced for a study of cytomegalovirus exposure and HLA in healthy donors. Background on the study: The roughly 120 validation repertoires matched the roughly 670 first-cohort repertoires in platform, a later analysis reported. Broader study findings: There were some public TCRs occurring in many donors, but most TCR sequences were rare. The tendency of first-cohort TCR clusters to co-occur in the 130 or so validation repertoires was identified by a subsequent analysis. The investigators catalogued 150 to 200 TCR beta chains as cytomegalovirus-associated.

CDR3 length equals 16 residues. In germline, CDR1 is KGHSH, CDR2 LQKENI. J gave up 4 bases and V 2 bases, and 8 bases lay outside the gene matches. Assay used: immunoSEQ multiplex PCR; TCRdb lists only in-frame clones, some missing. Of roughly 75,000 clones in the sample, around 94% were seen once. This clone was seen a single time. As yet, its antigen is unknown. The chain uses TRBV18 and TRBJ1-1, with TRBD1 matching over 9 bases. The origin of this receptor is a young woman in good health and CMV-seropositive. The specimen was PBMCs. DNA for the CDR3: TGTGCCAGCTCACCAACAGGGGGCGTATTGTCCACTGAAGCTTTCTTT. It yields the protein CASSPTGGVLSTEAFF.